The rows below give T cell receptor beta chains drawn from one sample of a study of blood T cell repertoires in COVID-19. Clones were read by immunoSEQ multiplex PCR, and TCRdb kept only the in-frame ones, dropping some. The table records 80,000 to 100,000 clones, about 90% of them present only once. Sequenced: peripheral blood. The receptors derive from a human donor with active COVID-19. The donor label of this sample is uncertain. Each CDR3 is given with its conserved first and last residue. The D gene is left open where the match is weak. A clone size is listed for some rows: how often the clone was seen (once, few, many), or a class if it is expanded.

d_call | j_call | v_call | clone_size | cdr3_aa | cdr3_nt
. | TRBJ2-3 | TRBV4-2 | . | CASSQEGGGLADTQYF | TGTGCCAGCAGCCAAGAAGGCGGGGGCCTGGCAGATACGCAGTATTTT
TRBD2 | TRBJ2-5 | TRBV5-1 | . | CASSPSTSGGTKLQETQYF | TGCGCCAGCAGCCCCTCCACTAGCGGGGGGACCAAGCTACAAGAGACCCAGTACTTC
. | TRBJ1-5 | TRBV5-5 | . | CASSFTGNQPQHF | TGTGCCAGCAGCTTCACAGGGAATCAGCCCCAGCATTTT
. | TRBJ2-7 | TRBV11-3 | . | CASSLAQGSDEQYF | TGTGCCAGCAGCTTAGCCCAGGGTAGTGACGAGCAGTACTTC
. | TRBJ1-6 | TRBV4-3 | . | CASSQERVTPLHF | TGCGCCAGCAGCCAGGAGCGCGTGACACCCCTCCACTTT
TRBD1 | TRBJ1-1 | TRBV5-4 | . | CASSLDTGGHTEAFF | TGTGCCAGCAGCTTGGATACAGGGGGACACACTGAAGCTTTCTTT
TRBD1 | TRBJ1-4 | TRBV5-1 | . | CASSQTPTGGGEKLFF | TGCGCCAGCAGCCAAACCCCGACAGGGGGAGGTGAAAAACTGTTTTTT
. | TRBJ1-1 | TRBV7-9 | . | CASDSAGSVEAFF | TGTGCCAGCGACAGCGCTGGGTCTGTTGAAGCTTTCTTT
. | TRBJ1-2 | TRBV11-2 | . | CASSLAAGPDYGYTF | TGTGCCAGCAGCTTAGCGGCGGGCCCGGACTATGGCTACACCTTC
. | TRBJ1-5 | TRBV9 | . | CASSVWGGMEPQHF | TGTGCCAGCAGCGTATGGGGGGGTATGGAGCCCCAGCATTTT
. | TRBJ1-1 | TRBV11-2 | . | CASSVYRENTEAFF | TGTGCCAGCAGCGTATACAGGGAGAACACTGAAGCTTTCTTT
TRBD1 | TRBJ2-7 | TRBV18 | . | CASSPDRFAEQYF | TGTGCCAGCTCACCGGACAGGTTCGCCGAGCAGTACTTC
. | TRBJ2-3 | TRBV6-1 | once | CASSEWAGITDTQYF | TGTGCCAGCAGTGAATGGGCAGGGATAACAGATACGCAGTATTTT
. | TRBJ2-3 | TRBV11-2 | . | CASSHGRDTQYF | TGTGCCAGCAGCCACGGGAGAGATACGCAGTATTTT